This TCR beta chain was captured in a study of identical twins. CDR3 size: 14 residues. V lost 0 bases and J 3 bases, leaving 9 bases between the germline ends. Germline V gene data show CDR1 as MGHRA and CDR2 as YSYEKL. TCRdb used MiXCR to reprocess the 5' RACE reads, holding one entry per CDR3 protein. The data contain 650,000 to 750,000 distinct CDR3 sequences, about 20% of them singletons. These same data were also listed under a study on T cells expressing NK-cell markers.

The chain couples TRBV4-1 to TRBJ2-7; D is unclear. The clonotype comes from a woman aged 18-29 years in good health. Sequenced input: PBMCs. CDR3 sequence reads: CASSQERRSYEQYF. The CDR3 nucleotides are TGCGCCAGCAGCCAAGAGAGACGGAGCTACGAGCAGTACTTC.